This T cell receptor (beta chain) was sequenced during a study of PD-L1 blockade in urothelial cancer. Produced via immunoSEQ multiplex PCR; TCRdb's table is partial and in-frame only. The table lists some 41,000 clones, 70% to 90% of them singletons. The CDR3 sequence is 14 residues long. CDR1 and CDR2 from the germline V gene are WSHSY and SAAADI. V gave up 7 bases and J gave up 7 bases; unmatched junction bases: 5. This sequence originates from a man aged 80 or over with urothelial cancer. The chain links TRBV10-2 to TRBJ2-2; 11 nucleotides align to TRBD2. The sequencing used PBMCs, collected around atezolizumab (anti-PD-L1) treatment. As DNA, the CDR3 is TGCGCCAGCACCCTAGCGGGAGGATTCGGGGAGCTGTTTTTT. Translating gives CASTLAGGFGELFF.